Following are 21 T cell receptor beta chains from one sample sequenced in a study of PD-1 blockade in mismatch repair-deficient tumors. The table came from immunoSEQ multiplex PCR; TCRdb's copy has only in-frame clones and leaves some out. The repertoire includes some 84,000 clones, about 84% of them detected once, and roughly 2.6% sits in the top ten. The sample was peripheral blood, taken 12 weeks after starting pembrolizumab. These receptors originate from an adult with mismatch repair-deficient cancer.

This sequence joins TRBV27 and TRBJ1-2; 7 bases line up with TRBD1. The CDR3 is made up of 13 amino acids. V lost 7 bases, J lost 5 bases, and 7 bases stayed unmatched. Germline CDR1 is MNHEY and CDR2 is SMNVEV (reference sequence). CDR3 bases: TGTGCCAGCAAATCACAGGGGACGTATGGCTACACCTTC. Translating it yields CASKSQGTYGYTF.

The chain joins TRBV10-2 to TRBJ2-5; 13 nucleotides match TRBD2. The CDR3 is 18 residues long. J was trimmed by 9 bases and V by 7 bases; bases with no gene match: 20. Germline V gene data show CDR1 as WSHSY and CDR2 as SAAADI. CDR3 sequence reads: CASNTRTSGRRLGRPQYF. CDR3 bases: TGCGCCAGCAATACAAGGACTAGCGGGAGACGCTTGGGGAGGCCCCAGTACTTC.

The rearrangement links TRBV7-9 to TRBJ1-3, with unresolved D. Trimming pared 1 base from V and 0 bases from J, leaving 13 bases between. The CDR3 extends over 17 amino acids. CDR1 is SEHNR, CDR2 FQNEAQ, per germline (reference sequence). The CDR3 DNA reads TGTGCCAGCAGCTTAGAAGGTCTGGCGAGCTCTGGAAACACCATATATTTT. This sequence encodes CASSLEGLASSGNTIYF.

This chain uses TRBV7-3 with TRBJ2-1, with D tentatively TRBD2 (6 bases). The V gene's germline CDR1 is SGHTA and CDR2 FQGTGA. V was shortened by 5 bases and J by 10 bases, with 24 bases between the two germline ends. This CDR3 has 16 residues. The DNA of the CDR3 is TGTGCCAGCAGCCCACTTACGGGTCTAGCGCTTCAGGAGCAGTTCTTC. This gives the protein CASSPLTGLALQEQFF. Full variable domain (outside the CDR3, taken from reference TRBV7-3 and TRBJ2-1): GAGVSQTPSNKVTEKGKYVELRCDPISGHTALYWYRQSLGQGPEFLIYFQGTGAADDSGLPNDRFFAVRPEGSVSTLKIQRTERGDSAVYLCASSPLTGLALQEQFFGPGTRLTVL.

The V and J genes are TRBV30 and TRBJ2-3; possible D gene TRBD2, 5 bases. The CDR3 extends over 13 amino acids. Germline V lookup: CDR1 GTSNPN, CDR2 SVGIG (reference sequence). The V end was cut by 5 bases, the J end by 6 bases, with 15 bases between. The CDR3 here is CAWSLGSSDTQYF. The CDR3 nucleotides read TGTGCCTGGTCCTTGGGGAGTTCGGATACGCAGTATTTT.

The rearrangement uses TRBV9 and TRBJ2-7, with TRBD2 matching 7 bases. V gave up 0 bases and J gave up 0 bases; unmatched junction bases: 9. The CDR3 is 17 amino acids. CDR1 SGDLS and CDR2 YYNGEE come from the germline V gene. The CDR3 DNA sequence: TGTGCCAGCAGCGTAGAATCTTCGGGGGGAGGCTCCTACGAGCAGTACTTC. Translation gives CASSVESSGGGSYEQYF. The whole variable domain, filled in from reference TRBV9 and TRBJ2-7, reads DSGVTQTPKHLITATGQRVTLRCSPRSGDLSVYWYQQSLDQGLQFLIQYYNGEERAKGNILERFSAQQFPDLHSELNLSSLELGDSALYFCASSVESSGGGSYEQYFGPGTRLTVT.

This chain connects TRBV9 to TRBJ2-7; TRBD2 matches 10 bases. The junction had 12 bases not matched to a gene; V was cut back by 6 bases and J by 3 bases. This CDR3 is 16 amino acids long. CDR1 and CDR2 from the germline V gene are SGDLS and YYNGEE. CDR3 sequence reads: CASNPSGRELIYEQYF. CDR3 DNA: TGTGCCAGCAACCCTAGCGGGAGAGAGTTGATCTACGAGCAGTACTTC.

The chain links TRBV2 to TRBJ2-7, with D maybe TRBD1 (6 bases). Germline values: CDR1 SNHLY, CDR2 FYNNEI. The CDR3 runs 12 residues. The V end was cut by 11 bases, the J end by 5 bases, with 16 bases between. CDR3 sequence (DNA): TGTGCCGGGCATCAGGGGAAGGACGAGCAGTACTTC. Residues: CAGHQGKDEQYF.

The rearrangement links TRBV29-1 to TRBJ2-7; perhaps D is TRBD1 or TRBD2 (5 bases each). Per the germline V gene, CDR1 is SQVTM and CDR2 is ANQGSEA. This CDR3 is built from 13 residues. Trimming pared 6 bases from V and 3 bases from J, leaving 15 bases between. CDR3 loop: CSVGDPHFYEQYF. The CDR3 coding sequence is TGCAGCGTGGGGGACCCACACTTCTACGAGCAGTACTTC.

The chain joins TRBV2 to TRBJ2-4, with 7 positions matching TRBD2. Trimming removed 0 bases from V and 3 bases from J; junction bases left unmatched: 5. The CDR3 is made up of 16 amino acids. CDR1 SNHLY and CDR2 FYNNEI come from the germline V gene. CDR3 sequence reads: CASSEAGGRGKNIQYF. Here the CDR3 DNA reads TGTGCCAGCAGTGAAGCGGGGGGGAGAGGCAAAAACATTCAGTACTTC.

This clone was seen more than once but under ten times. The V call is TRBV6-5, the J call TRBJ1-1; TRBD1 matches at 9 bases. The CDR3 length is 14 residues. Trimming at V came to 6 bases and at J to 3 bases, leaving 5 bases not matched to a gene. The germline V gene has CDR1 MNHEY and CDR2 SVGAGI. The CDR3 nucleotides read TGTGCCAGCAGCCGGGGACAGGGAGACACTGAAGCTTTCTTT. Its protein is CASSRGQGDTEAFF.

The chain uses TRBV9 and TRBJ1-2; no firm D call. The germline CDR1 and CDR2 sequences are SGDLS and YYNGEE. Trimming took off 4 bases at V and 0 bases at J, with 16 bases between the two ends. The CDR3 sequence is 16 residues long. The CDR3 reads CASSSQAGEANYGYTF. For the CDR3, the DNA is TGTGCCAGCAGCTCCCAGGCGGGAGAGGCTAACTATGGCTACACCTTC.

The rearrangement uses TRBV7-2 and TRBJ1-1; D is possibly TRBD1 (6 bases). From germline, CDR1 is SGHTA and CDR2 FQGNSA. With 6 bases removed from V and 6 bases from J, the gap between germline ends came to 11 bases. The CDR3 has 12 amino acids. CDR3 DNA sequence: TGTGCCAGCAGAGGGGGGCTGCCTGAAGCTTTCTTT. Encoded protein: CASRGGLPEAFF.

The chain carries TRBV19 and TRBJ2-7, with D unclear. V lost 0 bases and J 7 bases, leaving 10 bases between the germline ends. The V gene's germline CDR1 is LNHDA and CDR2 SQIVND (reference sequence). CDR3 length: 13 amino acids. Written as DNA, the CDR3 is TGTGCCAGTAGTATAGAGGGTCCCAGGGAGCAGTACTTC. Protein sequence: CASSIEGPREQYF.

There are a few counts of this clone. The chain employs TRBV5-5 and TRBJ1-1; D is possibly TRBD1 (6 bases). From germline, CDR1 is SGHKS and CDR2 YYEKEE (reference sequence). CDR3 length equals 14 residues. V dropped 4 bases and J dropped 2 bases, with 12 bases sitting between them. CDR3 DNA: TGTGCCAGCAGCCCGTGGACAGCCAACACTGAAGCTTTCTTT. This translates into CASSPWTANTEAFF.

The chain combines TRBV4-1 with TRBJ2-5, with D possibly matching TRBD1 (6 bases). V lost 0 bases to trimming and J lost 0 bases, with 11 bases between them. Germline V gene lookup returns CDR1 MGHRA and CDR2 YSYEKL. The CDR3 runs to 16 residues. CDR3 amino acids: CASSQEQGTYQETQYF. The CDR3 nucleotides read TGCGCCAGCAGCCAAGAACAGGGCACGTACCAAGAGACCCAGTACTTC.

This chain connects TRBV27 to TRBJ1-5; no firm D call. The CDR3 has 14 residues. Germline CDR1 reads MNHEY; CDR2 reads SMNVEV (reference sequence). The V gene lost 5 bases and the J gene lost 4 bases, with 12 bases spanning the gap. CDR3 region: CASSLKAWNQPQHF. Written as DNA, the CDR3 is TGTGCCAGCAGTCTGAAGGCCTGGAATCAGCCCCAGCATTTT.

The chain links TRBV4-3 to TRBJ2-6; no firm D call. V lost 0 bases, J lost 0 bases, and 6 bases lay in between. This CDR3 comprises 16 residues. Germline V gene sequence: CDR1 LGHNA, CDR2 YSLEER. The CDR3 coding sequence is TGCGCCAGCAGCCAAGAGCCGGGCTCTGGGGCCAACGTCCTGACTTTC. Its protein is CASSQEPGSGANVLTF.

CDR3 loop: CASSRDGGRYGYTF. The DNA for the CDR3 is TGTGCCAGCAGCCGCGATGGGGGGAGGTATGGCTACACCTTC. The chain links TRBV5-5 to TRBJ1-2, with a possible D match to TRBD1 (5 bases). Germline CDR1 SGHKS, CDR2 YYEKEE (reference sequence). This CDR3 is built from 14 residues. The V and J ends lost 4 bases and 5 bases respectively, with 15 bases between them.

The gene calls are TRBV9 and TRBJ2-3; 7 bases map to TRBD2. V was pared by 0 bases and J by 2 bases, with 6 bases of the junction left unmatched. The CDR3 contains 16 residues. Germline values: CDR1 SGDLS, CDR2 YYNGEE. The CDR3 coding sequence is TGTGCCAGCAGCGTAGGAGACGGGAGGATCACAGATACGCAGTATTTT. It specifies CASSVGDGRITDTQYF.

This chain links TRBV4-1 with TRBJ2-5; D is perhaps TRBD2 (5 bases). V lost 1 base and J 5 bases, leaving 14 bases between the germline ends. The CDR3 totals 15 residues. Germline V CDR1 and CDR2: MGHRA, YSYEKL. DNA of the CDR3: TGCGCCAGCAGCCAAGTTGGACTCGCGAGTGAGACCCAGTACTTC. This gives the protein CASSQVGLASETQYF.